This T cell receptor beta chain was captured in a study of blood T cell repertoires in COVID-19. The V and J ends lost 9 bases and 1 base respectively, with 7 bases between them. CDR3 length: 13 residues. The germline CDR1 and CDR2 sequences are LNHDA and SQIVND (reference sequence). The age range of participants was 18 to 89 years, with residence in some 25 US areas. Data came from immunoSEQ multiplex PCR; TCRdb stores just in-frame clones and leaves some out. The table has 150,000 to 200,000 clones, approximately 88% seen once. The V gene is TRBV19, the J gene TRBJ2-6; no clear D gene. This TCR was recovered from a woman in her fifties or sixties who had recovered from COVID-19. Source material: PBMCs or T cells enriched from blood (not recorded which). CDR3: CASSRSGANVLTF. The CDR3 DNA reads TGTGCCAGCTCCCGGTCTGGGGCCAACGTCCTGACTTTC.